The source of this T cell receptor beta chain is a study of PD-1 blockade in mismatch repair-deficient tumors. Overall study: Patients had eleven to twelve mismatch repair-deficient cancer types, all previously treated and progressing. Overall study results and limits: Tumor-resident clones, often undetectable pretreatment in blood, expanded then contracted after pembrolizumab.

Profiled with immunoSEQ multiplex PCR; TCRdb holds only in-frame clones, not every one. The sample carries 100,000 to 150,000 clones, around 83% recorded once. A note on this clone: The target antigen is unknown.

Mismatch repair deficiency was confirmed in all patients, by PCR or immunohistochemistry. A few pembrolizumab responders had their TCRs sequenced. Between the trimmed V and J ends, which lost 2 bases and 9 bases, there was a span of 8 bases. The CDR3 runs 12 residues. The V gene's germline CDR1 is MNHNS and CDR2 SASEGT. The sequences come from peripheral blood, collected 44 weeks after starting pembrolizumab. The sequence derives from an adult with mismatch repair-deficient cancer. The rearrangement uses TRBV6-1 and TRBJ2-4; D remains ambiguous. CDR3 region: CASSEQRSIQYF. CDR3 nucleotides: TGTGCCAGCAGTGAACAGCGATCCATTCAGTACTTC.